What follows is one T cell receptor beta chain and its context. Its antigen is unknown. This entry belongs to a study of T-cell memory formation after mild COVID-19. Across the study: For the most part, TCR clusters were specific to one donor. Points from the study as a whole: There was a balanced CD4/CD8 profile in clones contracting day 15 to 85, and later expanders leaned CD4+. For second-wave clones that peaked at day 37, SARS-CoV-2 specificity went unverified. Those CD4+ clones that contracted were mainly in CM and EM (CD8+ ones in EMRA).

TCRdb called the 5' RACE reads again in MiXCR, with one record for every CDR3 protein. The data hold 450,000 to 650,000 distinct CDR3 sequences, with about 20% observed a single time. Trimming removed 3 bases from V and 6 bases from J, with 14 bases in between. The CDR3 runs to 14 residues. The germline gives CDR1 SGHVS, CDR2 FQNEAQ. What was sequenced was PBMCs or a T cell subset sorted from them (not recorded which). This TCR derives from an adult woman who had mild COVID-19 (a few samples of this study predate the infection). Cell type and time point are not known. V and J are TRBV7-8 and TRBJ2-5; D call uncertain. The CDR3 loop is CASSLGSDSKTQYF. DNA for the CDR3: TGTGCCAGCAGCTTGGGGTCAGACTCGAAGACCCAGTACTTC.